This T cell receptor (beta chain) emerged from a study of T cells after yellow fever vaccination. Via MiXCR, TCRdb re-called the 5' RACE reads, giving one row per CDR3 protein. The table lists some 300,000 distinct CDR3 sequences, around 8.6% of them singletons. Trimming removed 6 bases at V and 7 bases at J, with 22 bases between. There are 16 residues in the CDR3. This clonotype was found many times. This sequence joins TRBV12-3 or TRBV12-4 and TRBJ1-3; tentatively, D is TRBD1 (5 bases). The sample consisted of CD4+ T cells sorted from PBMCs, taken 5 days after the yellow fever booster vaccination. The origin of this receptor is a man in his late teens or twenties who received the YFV17D yellow fever vaccine. The CDR3 sequence is CASSSRARDGGNTIYF. The CDR3 nucleotides read TGTGCCAGCAGCTCCCGGGCCAGGGATGGTGGGAACACCATATATTTT.